This T cell receptor (beta chain) is from a study of T-cell reconstitution after alpha-beta-depleted transplantation in children. Germline CDR1 is KGHSH and CDR2 is LQKENI. The CDR3 consists of 14 residues. Trimming shortened V by 4 bases and J by 0 bases, and 10 bases separated the two germline ends. This sample's TCRbeta library carried unique molecular identifier barcodes. Using its own MiXCR run on the PCR reads, TCRdb lists one record per CDR3 protein. This sample carries about 500,000 distinct CDR3 sequences, over 25% of them seen once, and the ten largest clones take more than 2%. The chain employs TRBV18 and TRBJ2-7; D may be TRBD2 (6 bases). The source was PBMCs from the stem cell graft donor, collected from the stem cell graft. This TCR derives from a human donor who donated a stem cell graft to a child with aplastic anemia. CDR3 protein: CASSREAASYEQYF. The CDR3 bases are TGTGCCAGCTCACGGGAGGCGGCCTCCTACGAGCAGTACTTC.